The 7 T cell receptor beta chains below come from one sample, sequenced in a study of shared clonotypes between healthy human individuals. Method: immunoSEQ multiplex PCR; TCRdb's copy keeps in-frame clones and lacks some. Of around 330,000 clones listed, less than 85% are singletons. The sequenced sample was memory CD4+ T cells sorted from blood. The subset here: CD45RA-negative fraction. The receptors were sampled from a man younger than 45 in good health.

The chain is built from TRBV2 and TRBJ2-7; 7 nucleotides agree with TRBD1. The CDR3 has 13 amino acids. CDR1 and CDR2 from the germline V gene are SNHLY and FYNNEI. The V and J ends lost 7 bases and 5 bases, in that order; junction bases with no gene match: 8. CDR3 coding DNA: TGTGCCAGCACGGGACAGCAGTACCACGAGCAGTACTTC. Residues: CASTGQQYHEQYF.

The gene calls are TRBV2 and TRBJ2-2; 7 nucleotides align to TRBD1. V lost 6 bases and J lost 4; bases outside the gene matches: 5. This CDR3 has 14 residues. CDR1 is SNHLY, CDR2 FYNNEI, per germline. DNA of the CDR3: TGTGCCAGCAGCGCCAGGGGGTTCACCGGGGAGCTGTTTTTT. It is translated as CASSARGFTGELFF.

The chain is built from TRBV28 and TRBJ1-2, with TRBD1 matching over 7 bases. Looked up from germline, CDR1 is MDHEN and CDR2 is SYDVKM. Trimming took 5 bases from V and 8 from J; bases not matched to a gene: 8. This CDR3 comprises 13 residues. The CDR3 spells CASSPRTGRGYTF. For the CDR3, the DNA is TGTGCCAGCAGTCCCAGGACAGGACGGGGCTACACCTTC.

The CDR3 protein is CASSQDRGHQPQHF. The CDR3 region has the DNA TGCGCCAGCAGCCAAGATAGGGGACATCAGCCCCAGCATTTT. The chain has TRBV4-1 and TRBJ1-5, with D possibly being TRBD1 (5 bases). Trimming took off 0 bases at V and 5 bases at J, with 8 bases between the two ends. This CDR3 spans 14 amino acids. Germline CDR1 reads MGHRA; CDR2 reads YSYEKL.

This clone was seen once. It may be a read error: a sequence one base away is much more abundant. Different DNA sequences within this sample yield the same CDR3. The chain couples TRBV20-1 to TRBJ2-5; D remains ambiguous. There are 11 residues in the CDR3. V lost 3 bases and J 6 bases, leaving 8 bases between the germline ends. Germline CDR1 and CDR2: DFQATT and SNEGSKA (reference sequence). The CDR3 here is CSARHQKTQYF. The CDR3 nucleotides read TGCAGTGCTAGGCATCAGAAGACCCAGTACTTC.

V is TRBV30 and J is TRBJ1-2; the D gene is possibly TRBD1 (5 bases). Per germline, CDR1 GTSNPN and CDR2 SVGIG (reference sequence). Trimming took 2 bases from V and 6 from J, leaving 22 bases between them. This CDR3 comprises 16 residues. The chain's CDR3 is CAWSPFSRRGTHGYTF. The CDR3 DNA follows: TGTGCCTGGAGTCCCTTCAGCCGGAGGGGCACCCATGGCTACACCTTC.

The chain recombines TRBV5-4 with TRBJ2-5; D is undetermined. CDR1 SGHNT and CDR2 YYREEE come from the germline V gene (reference sequence). The CDR3 is made up of 13 amino acids. The germline V and J ends were trimmed by 0 bases and 5 bases, with 8 bases remaining between them. The CDR3 is CASSLEAGETQYF. Here the CDR3 DNA reads TGTGCCAGCAGCTTGGAGGCTGGGGAGACCCAGTACTTC.